Presented here are 19 T cell receptor beta chains from one specimen sequenced in a study of CD8 T cells in ankylosing spondylitis. TCRdb used MiXCR to reprocess the 5' RACE reads, holding one entry per CDR3 protein. Of a few hundred thousand distinct CDR3 sequences listed, about 20% are singletons. Sequencing input: blood, either unsorted or a sorted T cell fraction (not recorded which). The receptors originated from a male donor with ankylosing spondylitis or in good health (not recorded which).

J is TRBJ2-7 and V is TRBV6-5; 8 positions agree with TRBD1. CDR1 MNHEY and CDR2 SVGAGI come from the germline V gene. CDR3 length equals 18 residues. The trim removed 6 bases at V and 0 bases at J, leaving 16 bases unmatched. The CDR3 region has the DNA TGTGCCAGCAGCTACACGGGGCCGGGACAGGAAAGCTCCTACGAGCAGTACTTC. The encoded protein is CASSYTGPGQESSYEQYF.

This clonotype was seen repeatedly, ten times or more. V usage is TRBV20-1 and J usage is TRBJ2-1; tentative D call: TRBD2 (6 bases). The V gene's germline CDR1 is DFQATT and CDR2 SNEGSKA (reference sequence). V gave up 5 bases and J gave up 0 bases, with 11 bases separating them. The CDR3 has 14 amino acids. DNA for the CDR3: TGCAGTGCTGGGGACGGGAGCTCCTACAATGAGCAGTTCTTC. Residues: CSAGDGSSYNEQFF.

The J gene is TRBJ2-7, the V gene TRBV29-1; D possibly uses TRBD1 or TRBD2 (6 bases each). The V end lost 4 bases, the J end lost 0 bases, and 16 bases lay between the germline ends. Germline CDR1 and CDR2: SQVTM and ANQGSEA. The CDR3 is 15 amino acids. The CDR3 coding sequence is TGCAGCGTTGCCGACCAAGGGGGGAGCTCCTACGAGCAGTACTTC. It specifies CSVADQGGSSYEQYF.

Of note for this clonotype: Germline is not matched at one junction end, which may reflect a read error. V and J are TRBV7-9 and TRBJ1-2, with D unresolved. The length of the CDR3 is 12 residues. In germline, CDR1 is SEHNR, CDR2 FQNEAQ (reference sequence). The CDR3 region is CASSPWTTLGLF. In nucleotides, the CDR3 is TGTGCCAGCAGCCCATGGACTACTCTAGGACTCTTC.

The chain has TRBV29-1 and TRBJ2-1, with a tentative D call TRBD2 (5 bases). V was cut by 8 bases and J by 4 bases, with 9 bases left in between. The CDR3 runs to 11 residues. Germline lookup yields CDR1 SQVTM and CDR2 ANQGSEA. This CDR3 reads CSTRDYNEQFF. The DNA of the CDR3 is TGCAGCACTCGGGATTACAATGAGCAGTTCTTC.

The chain links TRBV7-8 to TRBJ2-5; TRBD2 is a possible D gene (6 bases). From germline, CDR1 is SGHVS and CDR2 FQNEAQ. The CDR3 sequence is 15 residues long. Trimming left V 1 base short and J 5 bases short, with 14 bases between. CDR3 nucleotide sequence: TGTGCCAGCAGCTTAGGAGAGGGACGGGAGGAGACCCAGTACTTC. Encoded protein: CASSLGEGREETQYF.

V and J are TRBV6-1 and TRBJ1-2, with a tentative D call TRBD1 (5 bases). The germline V gene encodes CDR1 MNHNS and CDR2 SASEGT. V was shortened by 5 bases and J by 3 bases, with 10 bases between the two germline ends. This CDR3 is built from 13 residues. Here the CDR3 DNA reads TGTGCCAGCAGTAGGGCGGGGGACTATGGCTACACCTTC. As protein: CASSRAGDYGYTF.

This clonotype has more than one count but fewer than ten. The chain recombines TRBV12-3 or TRBV12-4 with TRBJ2-3; TRBD2 matches at 12 bases. Unmatched junction bases numbered 12, after V lost 2 bases and J lost 3 bases. The CDR3 has 19 residues. The CDR3 sequence: CASSLLGLAGLRGTDTQYF. Written as DNA, the CDR3 is TGTGCCAGCAGTTTACTAGGACTAGCGGGACTCAGGGGGACAGATACGCAGTATTTT.

Many counts were recorded for this clonotype. The V and J genes are TRBV6-1 and TRBJ1-1, with 9 nucleotides matching TRBD1. The V and J ends lost 6 bases and 6 bases, in that order; junction bases with no gene match: 5. CDR3 length equals 13 residues. From germline, CDR1 is MNHNS and CDR2 SASEGT. The DNA for the CDR3 is TGTGCCAGCAGCTGGACAGGGGTCTCTGAAGCTTTCTTT. Protein product: CASSWTGVSEAFF.

The table lists this clonotype with many counts. The chain carries TRBV4-1 and TRBJ2-7; no definite D call. The V gene lost 3 bases and the J gene lost 2 bases, with 14 bases spanning the gap. The CDR3 length is 15 residues. Per germline, CDR1 MGHRA and CDR2 YSYEKL. In DNA form, the CDR3 reads TGCGCCAGCAGCCAGAGCCAGACCATAGCCTACGAGCAGTACTTC. It is translated as CASSQSQTIAYEQYF.

This clonotype was recorded a few times. The chain carries TRBV29-1 and TRBJ1-5, with D possibly matching TRBD1 (5 bases). The CDR3 runs 14 residues. V gave up 1 base and J gave up 7 bases, with 14 bases separating them. Germline CDR1 SQVTM, CDR2 ANQGSEA. CDR3 nucleotide sequence: TGCAGCGTTGAAGGCTTGGGGCAGGGACAGCCCCAGCATTTT. This encodes CSVEGLGQGQPQHF.

In nucleotides, the CDR3 is TGCGCCAGCAGCCAAGAGACAGGCACCTTCTCCTACGAGCAGTACTTC. Amino acids: CASSQETGTFSYEQYF. The J gene is TRBJ2-7, the V gene TRBV4-1; a possible D gene is TRBD1 (6 bases). Germline V gene sequence: CDR1 MGHRA, CDR2 YSYEKL. With 0 bases removed from V and 0 bases from J, the gap between germline ends came to 12 bases. This CDR3 region has 16 residues.

This clonotype was seen a handful of times. This rearrangement joins TRBV11-2 to TRBJ2-7, with D tentatively TRBD2 (6 bases). The CDR3 spans 14 residues. V was shortened by 5 bases and J by 3 bases, with 14 bases between the two germline ends. The germline V gene encodes CDR1 SGHAT and CDR2 FQNNGV. The CDR3 loop is CASSPLAGIYEQYF. In DNA form, the CDR3 reads TGTGCCAGCAGCCCTCTGGCGGGGATCTACGAGCAGTACTTC.

V usage is TRBV15 and J usage is TRBJ2-6; no definite D call. CDR1 LNHNV and CDR2 YYDKDF come from the germline V gene (reference sequence). The CDR3 is 17 amino acids. Trimming stripped 5 bases from V and 0 bases from J, with 14 bases between. The CDR3 DNA sequence: TGTGCCACCAGCTCCTCGGGTCTGCCCTCTGGGGCCAACGTCCTGACTTTC. Translated, it gives CATSSSGLPSGANVLTF.

This clonotype was detected a few times. The V gene is TRBV6-1, the J gene TRBJ2-7; possibly TRBD1 for D (6 bases). Germline V gives CDR1 MNHNS, CDR2 SASEGT. The CDR3 extends over 15 amino acids. Trimming took off 6 bases at V and 4 bases at J, with 19 bases between the two ends. The CDR3 DNA follows: TGTGCCAGCAGCCTCCGGGACACAGCCGGTTACGAGCAGTACTTC. This translates into CASSLRDTAGYEQYF.

Concerning this clonotype itself: It may be a read error: a sequence one base away is much more abundant. Lacking the conserved final phenylalanine or tryptophan, this CDR3 likely reflects a read error. This chain links TRBV29-1 with TRBJ2-7; TRBD2 agrees at 7 bases. The V segment lost 6 bases and the J segment 6 bases; nucleotides outside the gene matches: 5. Per the germline V gene, CDR1 is SQVTM and CDR2 is ANQGSEA. The CDR3 runs 11 residues. The CDR3 is CSVGAGVEQYL. In DNA, the CDR3 is TGCAGCGTGGGTGCGGGGGTCGAGCAGTACTTA.

V usage is TRBV7-3 and J usage is TRBJ2-2; the D gene is possibly TRBD1 (6 bases). This CDR3 comprises 15 residues. Germline CDR1 reads SGHTA; CDR2 reads FQGTGA. Trimming shortened V by 2 bases and J by 5 bases, and 12 bases separated the two germline ends. CDR3: CASSLVRGWTGELFF. CDR3 in DNA: TGTGCCAGCAGCTTAGTCAGGGGATGGACCGGGGAGCTGTTTTTT.

This clonotype was detected only a few times. A read error may account for a junction end that differs from germline. This chain connects TRBV7-6 to TRBJ1-1, with 8 nucleotides matching TRBD1. The CDR3 has 19 amino acids. Germline V gene sequence: CDR1 SGHVS, CDR2 FNYEAQ. DNA of the CDR3: TGTGCCAGCAGCTTACCTGCTATTGGACAGGGAGTGCTGAACGCTGAAGCTTTCTTT. Amino acids: CASSLPAIGQGVLNAEAFF.

The J gene is TRBJ2-2, the V gene TRBV12-3 or TRBV12-4, with D perhaps TRBD2 (5 bases). The CDR3 totals 14 residues. The V gene lost 9 bases and the J gene lost 0 bases, with 11 bases spanning the gap. CDR3 residues: CASRAEPNTGELFF. Written as DNA, the CDR3 is TGTGCCAGTAGAGCGGAACCGAACACCGGGGAGCTGTTTTTT.